Listed here is a single TCR beta chain. This clonotype was recorded a few times. Its antigen specificity is not known. Base qualities are missing; no much larger clone stands one base away. This sample is drawn from a study of T cells after yellow fever vaccination (dated by TCRdb to 2018 to 2020). Some background on the complete study: The SMART-Seq v4 Ultra Low Input RNA kit was used to prepare libraries from fractions with low cell numbers. Two healthy male donors, one aged 18 to 30 and one aged 30 to 40 years, were included in the cohort. Bulk PBMC replicates and cell subsets were isolated from blood drawn at multiple timepoints before and after both primary and secondary immunization. To follow T-cell clones before and after both primary and booster YFV17D yellow fever vaccination, bulk TCR alpha and beta repertoires underwent longitudinal sequencing.

TCR cDNA was synthesized by 5'RACE template switching, which introduced a universal primer site and unique molecular identifiers. Priming for cDNA synthesis came from both the TCR alpha and TCR beta constant segments. Library amplification involved two PCR steps, and the second step added sample barcodes and sequencing adapters. Sequencing of libraries was performed on Illumina HiSeq 2500 (2x100 bp) or NovaSeq (2x150 bp). Per the authors' processing: Demultiplexing of reads and collapsing into UMI consensus sequences were performed with MIGEC, and V(D)J alignment was carried out with MiXCR. Vaccine-responding clonotypes were identified with edgeR using replicate PBMC samples, with FDR below 0.01 and a log2 fold change above 5 up to day 15 being required. Each bulk clonotype was labeled CD4 or CD8 based on which sequenced repertoire, CD4 or CD8, contained the clonotype at higher abundance. TCRdb reworked the public reads: Q25 trimming with fastp, MiXCR clone assembly, productive beta chains retained. Each CDR3 protein appears once, grouped with its most common genes and DNA. The V and J calls were determined by TCRdb, not by the authors. The sample table contains some 300,000 distinct CDR3 sequences; only one count was recorded for 8% to 9.5% of them. The ten largest clones represent 17% of the sample.

What the treatment or condition label conveys for this sample: live attenuated yellow fever vaccine strain. At each blood-draw timepoint, two biological replicates of bulk PBMCs were obtained. A standard Ficoll-Paque protocol was used to isolate PBMCs from peripheral blood. TriZol was used to extract RNA from bulk PBMCs, from CD4 and CD8 fractions, and from dextramer-positive and dextramer-negative fractions. Overall study results and their limits: Because abundant contaminating clonotypes from the bulk population could be contained in FACS-sorted repertoires, computational filtering was required. Most clones expanded after primary vaccination (96% of CD4 and about 85% of CD8) were re-detected after the booster, suggesting that broad memory maintenance occurred. A small fraction of clonotypes showed up in both the CD4 and CD8 compartments, probably as a result of convergent recombination. Compared with the primary T-cell response, the secondary T-cell response was weaker but faster, peaking on day 5 rather than day 15. Because the study included only two donors, the extent to which the findings can be generalized is limited.

Deletion took 4 bases off V and 7 bases off J, with a span of 8 bases between the germline ends. As encoded in the germline V gene (reference sequence), CDR1 is LNHDA while CDR2 is SQIVND. Counted from cysteine to phenylalanine, this CDR3 has 12 amino acids. Only CDR3 DNA remains: 36 bases, in frame from the first base. Recombination linked TRBV19 to TRBJ1-5; a confident D gene designation cannot be given. The material was PBMCs, obtained roughly 47 days after the first yellow fever vaccination. The receptor comes from a man aged 18 to 29 who received the YFV17D yellow fever vaccine. The CDR3: CASSTPGQPQHF. The bases read TGTGCCAGTAGTACTCCTGGGCAGCCCCAGCATTTT.